A single sample gave rise to the 22 T cell receptor beta chains below, sequenced in a study of CD4+ T cells in melanoma. Profiling relied on immunoSEQ multiplex PCR, and the TCRdb table lists in-frame clones only, not all of them. The sample has about 50,000 clones; approximately 92% are singletons. Sequencing was performed on peripheral blood. The receptors here all came from a human donor with melanoma.

The chain is built from TRBV5-4 and TRBJ2-7, with 9 positions matching TRBD1. V gave up 3 bases and J gave up 2 bases; unmatched junction bases: 6. CDR3 size: 15 residues. Germline V gene lookup returns CDR1 SGHNT and CDR2 YYREEE (reference sequence). CDR3 protein: CASSSGDRETYEQYF. In nucleotides, the CDR3 is TGTGCCAGCAGCTCCGGGGACAGGGAGACCTACGAGCAGTACTTC.

J is TRBJ2-3 and V is TRBV6-5, with 7 nucleotides matching TRBD1. After removal of 0 bases from V and 3 bases from J, the junction contained 6 bases not matched to a gene. The CDR3 extends over 16 amino acids. Germline V CDR1 and CDR2: MNHEY, SVGAGI. The DNA of the CDR3 is TGTGCCAGCAGTTACTCAAGACAGGGTTGGACAGATACGCAGTATTTT. It encodes CASSYSRQGWTDTQYF.

V is TRBV12-5 and J is TRBJ2-6; TRBD1 matches at 10 bases. CDR1 and CDR2 from the germline V gene are LGHNT and FRNRAP. The junction had 12 bases not matched to a gene; V was cut back by 0 bases and J by 4 bases. CDR3 size: 20 residues. CDR3 bases: TGTGCTAGTGGTTTGGTACTGACAGGGGGCTCCTGGGGAGGGGCCAACGTCCTGACTTTC. Translating it yields CASGLVLTGGSWGGANVLTF.

The chain is built from TRBV30 and TRBJ2-3, with D perhaps TRBD2 (6 bases). The V end lost 2 bases, the J end lost 13 bases, and 22 bases lay between the germline ends. Germline V gives CDR1 GTSNPN, CDR2 SVGIG (reference sequence). This CDR3 contains 14 residues. The CDR3 reads CAWSTGSQVVVKYF. As DNA, the CDR3 is TGTGCCTGGAGTACCGGGAGCCAAGTTGTGGTGAAGTATTTT.

The chain joins TRBV7-2 to TRBJ2-1; 8 bases are a match to TRBD1. Germline V CDR1 and CDR2: SGHTA, FQGNSA. The V gene end was trimmed by 6 bases and the J gene end by 9 bases; junction bases not matched to a gene: 13. The CDR3 is 15 amino acids. The CDR3 DNA follows: TGTGCCAGCAGTGGTACAGGGGGGTACGTCGGTGAGCAGTTCTTC. Amino acids: CASSGTGGYVGEQFF.

The chain recombines TRBV7-8 with TRBJ2-5; 12 bases are shared with TRBD1. CDR1 is SGHVS and CDR2 is FQNEAQ in the germline V gene. Unmatched junction bases numbered 5, after V lost 5 bases and J lost 1 base. The CDR3 is 16 residues long. CDR3 residues: CASSLGTGGVQETQYF. The CDR3 DNA reads TGTGCCAGCAGCCTCGGGACAGGGGGCGTCCAAGAGACCCAGTACTTC.

The rearrangement links TRBV2 to TRBJ2-6; tentative D call: TRBD1 (5 bases). This CDR3 is 14 amino acids long. V was cut by 3 bases and J by 4 bases, with 7 bases left in between. CDR1 is SNHLY, CDR2 FYNNEI, per germline. The CDR3 sequence: CASSDRAGANVLTF. The DNA of the CDR3 is TGTGCCAGCAGTGACAGGGCCGGGGCCAACGTCCTGACTTTC.

This chain connects TRBV28 to TRBJ2-5; 9 bases are shared with TRBD1. V shed 5 bases, J shed 5 bases, and the junction held 9 bases outside the gene matches. Per germline, CDR1 MDHEN and CDR2 SYDVKM. This CDR3 has 15 residues. CDR3 nucleotides: TGTGCCAGCAGTCGTTACAGGGGGCGCGGTGAGACCCAGTACTTC. This translates into CASSRYRGRGETQYF.

V and J are TRBV20-1 and TRBJ2-3, with no clear D. The V gene's germline CDR1 is DFQATT and CDR2 SNEGSKA (reference sequence). This CDR3 spans 11 amino acids. V was pared by 4 bases and J by 2 bases, with 4 bases between. The CDR3 sequence is CSATPTDTQYF. CDR3 coding DNA: TGCAGTGCTACTCCCACAGATACGCAGTATTTT.

This clone has just one count. The rearrangement uses TRBV9 and TRBJ2-1, with D perhaps matching TRBD1 (5 bases). Trimming shortened V by 0 bases and J by 3 bases, and 13 bases separated the two germline ends. This CDR3 comprises 16 residues. CDR1 is SGDLS and CDR2 is YYNGEE in the germline V gene. The CDR3 is CASSVDLRRGYNEQFF. The CDR3 DNA reads as TGTGCCAGCAGCGTAGACCTGCGAAGGGGCTACAATGAGCAGTTCTTC.

This chain joins TRBV9 and TRBJ2-7, with D possibly matching TRBD1 (6 bases). The CDR3 spans 12 residues. Between the trimmed V and J ends, which lost 4 bases and 6 bases, there was a span of 11 bases. Germline CDR1 is SGDLS and CDR2 is YYNGEE. The CDR3 DNA reads as TGTGCCAGCAGCACCACAGGGCTCGAGCAGTACTTC. This translates into CASSTTGLEQYF. The full variable domain, rest sourced from reference TRBV9 and TRBJ2-7, is DSGVTQTPKHLITATGQRVTLRCSPRSGDLSVYWYQQSLDQGLQFLIQYYNGEERAKGNILERFSAQQFPDLHSELNLSSLELGDSALYFCASSTTGLEQYFGPGTRLTVT.

The V call is TRBV30, the J call TRBJ2-1; TRBD2 agrees at 11 bases. Germline V gives CDR1 GTSNPN, CDR2 SVGIG (reference sequence). V shed 0 bases, J shed 0 bases, and the junction held 1 base outside the gene matches. The CDR3 length is 16 residues. The CDR3 region has the DNA TGTGCCTGGAGTGTACTAGCGGGGGACTCCTACAATGAGCAGTTCTTC. Translated, it gives CAWSVLAGDSYNEQFF.

The V call is TRBV6-6, the J call TRBJ2-5; TRBD2 matches at 7 bases. CDR3 length: 14 residues. The V gene's germline CDR1 is MNHNY and CDR2 SVGAGI (reference sequence). Trimming cost V 2 bases and J 4 bases; bases outside gene matches: 4. CDR3 sequence reads: CASSYPSGRETQYF. CDR3 bases: TGTGCCAGCAGTTACCCTAGCGGCCGAGAGACCCAGTACTTC.

This clone was found a few times. The rearrangement joins TRBV19 to TRBJ2-5; 7 nucleotides agree with TRBD1. J was trimmed by 5 bases and V by 4 bases; bases with no gene match: 4. The CDR3 runs 13 residues. Germline values: CDR1 LNHDA, CDR2 SQIVND (reference sequence). In DNA, the CDR3 is TGTGCCAGTAGTAAGGGGGCGAGGGAGACCCAGTACTTC. Protein: CASSKGARETQYF.

This clone was counted only a few times. This rearrangement joins TRBV5-1 to TRBJ1-2, with TRBD1 matching over 11 bases. Looked up from germline, CDR1 is SGHRS and CDR2 is YFSETQ. The CDR3 loop spans 15 amino acids. The V and J ends lost 4 bases and 6 bases, in that order; junction bases with no gene match: 8. DNA of the CDR3: TGCGCCAGCAGCGGGGGGACAGGGGGATTCGATGGCTACACCTTC. Protein: CASSGGTGGFDGYTF.

This clone was seen a single time. CDR3 coding DNA: TGTGCCAGCAGCCAGAGCGGGACAGCACCCTACGAGCAGTACTTC. Translation: CASSQSGTAPYEQYF. This rearrangement joins TRBV4-2 to TRBJ2-5; D is possibly TRBD1 or TRBD2 (7 bases each). TRBJ2-7 explains the end of the DNA better; the J call may be wrong. CDR3 length: 15 amino acids. From germline, CDR1 is LGHNA and CDR2 YNFKEQ.

The V gene is TRBV5-1, the J gene TRBJ2-7; D remains unclear. CDR3 length equals 19 residues. Germline CDR1 reads SGHRS; CDR2 reads YFSETQ. Trimming pared 1 base from V and 1 base from J, leaving 24 bases between. The CDR3 sequence: CASSLLWDSIRAQSYEQYF. Written as DNA, the CDR3 is TGCGCCAGCAGCTTGCTGTGGGATTCAATCCGGGCCCAATCCTACGAGCAGTACTTC.

The chain carries TRBV5-4 and TRBJ2-7, with a weak D call TRBD1 (5 bases). Germline values: CDR1 SGHNT, CDR2 YYREEE (reference sequence). The V gene lost 1 base and the J gene lost 1 base, with 6 bases spanning the gap. The CDR3 contains 13 residues. The CDR3 DNA is TGTGCCAGCAGCTTGACAGGTTCCTACGAGCAGTACTTC. It translates to CASSLTGSYEQYF.

The CDR3 DNA reads as TGTGCCATCAGTGGGAGGGCCGGGGATCCCTTGGTGGAACAGCCCCAGCATTTT. This sequence encodes CAISGRAGDPLVEQPQHF. The chain joins TRBV10-3 to TRBJ1-5; D not certain. The CDR3 runs to 18 residues. CDR1 and CDR2 from the germline V gene are ENHRY and SYGVKD. V lost 4 bases to trimming and J lost 7 bases, with 26 bases between them.

This chain uses TRBV4-3 with TRBJ2-2, with TRBD2 identical over 7 bases. Germline CDR1 and CDR2: LGHNA and YSLEER. The CDR3 has 17 residues. V lost 4 bases to trimming and J lost 0 bases; unmatched junction nucleotides: 8. The CDR3, as DNA: TGCGCCAGCAGCCGAAGAACGGGGAGGGCGAACACCGGGGAGCTGTTTTTT. The encoded protein is CASSRRTGRANTGELFF.

The chain carries TRBV30 and TRBJ1-6; D uncertain. CDR3 size: 13 residues. The germline V gene encodes CDR1 GTSNPN and CDR2 SVGIG (reference sequence). Trimming left V 2 bases short and J 9 bases short, with 11 bases between. The CDR3 bases are TGTGCCTGGAGTCGAACCGTGGGTTCACCCCTCCACTTT. Translating gives CAWSRTVGSPLHF.

This chain joins TRBV6-1 and TRBJ2-3; D is perhaps TRBD1 or TRBD2 (5 bases each). The CDR3 sequence is 17 residues long. Germline V gene sequence: CDR1 MNHNS, CDR2 SASEGT. Trimming took 2 bases from V and 0 from J, leaving 15 bases between them. The CDR3: CASSEPQGRLSTDTQYF. CDR3 coding DNA: TGTGCCAGCAGTGAACCCCAGGGACGGCTGAGCACAGATACGCAGTATTTT.